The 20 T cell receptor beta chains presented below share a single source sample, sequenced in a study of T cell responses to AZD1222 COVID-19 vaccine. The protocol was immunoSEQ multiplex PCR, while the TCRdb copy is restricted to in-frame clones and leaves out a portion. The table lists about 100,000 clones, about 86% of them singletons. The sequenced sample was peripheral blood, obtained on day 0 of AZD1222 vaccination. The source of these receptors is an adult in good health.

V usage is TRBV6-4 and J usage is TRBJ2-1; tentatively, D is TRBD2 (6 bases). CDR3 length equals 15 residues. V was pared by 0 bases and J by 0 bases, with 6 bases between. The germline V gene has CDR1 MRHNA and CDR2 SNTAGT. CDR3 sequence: CASSDSAGSYNEQFF. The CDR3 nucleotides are TGTGCCAGCAGTGACTCAGCGGGCTCCTACAATGAGCAGTTCTTC.

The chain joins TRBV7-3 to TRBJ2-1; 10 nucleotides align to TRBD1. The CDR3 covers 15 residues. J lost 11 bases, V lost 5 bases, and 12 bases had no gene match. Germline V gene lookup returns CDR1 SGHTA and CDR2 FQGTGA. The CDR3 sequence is CASSPGGDRGWKQFF. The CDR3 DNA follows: TGTGCCAGCAGCCCCGGGGGGGACAGGGGCTGGAAGCAGTTCTTC.

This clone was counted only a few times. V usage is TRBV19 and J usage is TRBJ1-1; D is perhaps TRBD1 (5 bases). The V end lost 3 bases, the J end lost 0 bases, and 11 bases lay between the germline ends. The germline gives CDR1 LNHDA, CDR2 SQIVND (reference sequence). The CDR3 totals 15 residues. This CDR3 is CASSITGTLNTEAFF. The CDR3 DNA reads TGTGCCAGTAGTATTACCGGGACCCTGAACACTGAAGCTTTCTTT.

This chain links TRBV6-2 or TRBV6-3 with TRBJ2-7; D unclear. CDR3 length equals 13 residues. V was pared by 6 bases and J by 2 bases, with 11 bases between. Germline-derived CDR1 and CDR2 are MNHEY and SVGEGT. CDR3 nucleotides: TGTGCCAGCAGCCAGACATCTACCTACGAGCAGTACTTC. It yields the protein CASSQTSTYEQYF.

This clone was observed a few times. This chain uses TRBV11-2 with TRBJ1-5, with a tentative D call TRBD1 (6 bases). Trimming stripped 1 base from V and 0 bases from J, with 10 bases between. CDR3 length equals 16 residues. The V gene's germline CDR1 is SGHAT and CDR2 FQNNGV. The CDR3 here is CASSLVGGSSNQPQHF. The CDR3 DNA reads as TGTGCCAGCAGCTTAGTTGGGGGCAGTAGCAATCAGCCCCAGCATTTT. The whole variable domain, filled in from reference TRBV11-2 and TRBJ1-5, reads EAGVAQSPRYKIIEKRQSVAFWCNPISGHATLYWYQQILGQGPKLLIQFQNNGVVDDSQLPKDRFSAERLKGVDSTLKIQPAKLEDSAVYLCASSLVGGSSNQPQHFGDGTRLSIL.

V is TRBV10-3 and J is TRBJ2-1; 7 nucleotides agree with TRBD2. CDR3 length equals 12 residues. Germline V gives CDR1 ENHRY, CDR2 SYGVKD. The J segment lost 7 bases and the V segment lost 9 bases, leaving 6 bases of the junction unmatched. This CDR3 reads CAMGEGLNEQFF. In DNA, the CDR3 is TGTGCCATGGGGGAGGGCCTAAATGAGCAGTTCTTC.

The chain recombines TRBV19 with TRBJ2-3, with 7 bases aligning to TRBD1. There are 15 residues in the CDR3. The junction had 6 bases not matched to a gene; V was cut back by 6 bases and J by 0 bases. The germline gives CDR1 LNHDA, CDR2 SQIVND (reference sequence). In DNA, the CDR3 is TGTGCCAGTAGCCAGGGACAGACGAGCACAGATACGCAGTATTTT. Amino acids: CASSQGQTSTDTQYF.

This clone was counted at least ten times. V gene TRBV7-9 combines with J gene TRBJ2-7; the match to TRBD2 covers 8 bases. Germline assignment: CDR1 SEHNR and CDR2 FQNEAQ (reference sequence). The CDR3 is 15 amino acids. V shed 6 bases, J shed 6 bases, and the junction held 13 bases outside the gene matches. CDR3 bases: TGTGCCAGCAGACCCCCGGGACTAGGGTCGGGCGAGCAGTACTTC. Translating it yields CASRPPGLGSGEQYF.

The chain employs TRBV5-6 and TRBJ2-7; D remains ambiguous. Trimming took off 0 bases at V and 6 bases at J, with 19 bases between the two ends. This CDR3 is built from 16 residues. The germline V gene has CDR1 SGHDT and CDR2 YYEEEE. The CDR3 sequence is CASSLGRYAFPSEQYF. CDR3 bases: TGTGCCAGCAGCTTGGGAAGGTACGCCTTTCCCTCCGAGCAGTACTTC.

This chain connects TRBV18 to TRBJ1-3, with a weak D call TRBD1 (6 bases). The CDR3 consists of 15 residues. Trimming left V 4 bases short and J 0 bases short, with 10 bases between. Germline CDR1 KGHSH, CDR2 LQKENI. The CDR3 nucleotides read TGTGCCAGCTCACTCACAGGGAGCTCTGGAAACACCATATATTTT. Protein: CASSLTGSSGNTIYF.

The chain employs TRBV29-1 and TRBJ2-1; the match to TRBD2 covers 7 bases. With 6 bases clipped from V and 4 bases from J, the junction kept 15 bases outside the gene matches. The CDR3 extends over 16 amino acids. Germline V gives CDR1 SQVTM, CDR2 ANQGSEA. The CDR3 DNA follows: TGCAGCGTCGGGGATGTTGGGGCGGGGGTATACAATGAGCAGTTCTTC. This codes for CSVGDVGAGVYNEQFF.

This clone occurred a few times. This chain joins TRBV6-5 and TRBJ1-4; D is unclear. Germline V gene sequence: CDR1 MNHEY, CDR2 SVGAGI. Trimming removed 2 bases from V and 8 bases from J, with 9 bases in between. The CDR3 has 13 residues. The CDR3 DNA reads TGTGCCAGCAGTTACCTCGCCACGGAAAAACTGTTTTTT. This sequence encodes CASSYLATEKLFF.

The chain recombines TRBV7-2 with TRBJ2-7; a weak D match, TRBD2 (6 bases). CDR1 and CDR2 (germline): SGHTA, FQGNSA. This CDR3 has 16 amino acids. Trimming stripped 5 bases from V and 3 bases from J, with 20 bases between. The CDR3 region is CASSPSASTSDYEQYF. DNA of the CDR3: TGTGCCAGCAGCCCTAGCGCCAGTACTTCAGACTACGAGCAGTACTTC.

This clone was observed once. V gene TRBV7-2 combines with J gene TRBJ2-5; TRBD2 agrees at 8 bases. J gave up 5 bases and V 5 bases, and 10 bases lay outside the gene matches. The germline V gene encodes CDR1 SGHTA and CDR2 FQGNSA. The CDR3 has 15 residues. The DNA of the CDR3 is TGTGCCAGCAGCCTTCAAGCGGGAGTGGGCGAGACCCAGTACTTC. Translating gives CASSLQAGVGETQYF.

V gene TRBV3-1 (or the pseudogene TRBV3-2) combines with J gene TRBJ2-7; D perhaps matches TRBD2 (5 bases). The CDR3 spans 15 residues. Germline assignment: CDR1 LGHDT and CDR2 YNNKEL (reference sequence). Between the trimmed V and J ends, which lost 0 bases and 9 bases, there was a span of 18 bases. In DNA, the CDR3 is TGTGCCAGCAGCCAAGATCTAGCCGGAGTACGTGGGCAGTACTTC. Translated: CASSQDLAGVRGQYF.

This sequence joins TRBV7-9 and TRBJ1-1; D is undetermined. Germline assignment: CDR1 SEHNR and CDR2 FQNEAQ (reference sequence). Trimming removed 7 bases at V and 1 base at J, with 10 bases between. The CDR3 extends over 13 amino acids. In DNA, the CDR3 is TGTGCCAGCACCCAGTCCGGGAACACTGAAGCTTTCTTT. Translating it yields CASTQSGNTEAFF.

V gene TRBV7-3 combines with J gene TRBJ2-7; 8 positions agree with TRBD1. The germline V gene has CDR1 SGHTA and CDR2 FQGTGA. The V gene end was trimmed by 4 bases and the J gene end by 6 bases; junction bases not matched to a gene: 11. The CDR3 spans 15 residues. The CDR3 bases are TGTGCCAGCAGCTCTCCAGGGGGCACGCTTGGCGAGCAGTACTTC. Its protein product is CASSSPGGTLGEQYF.

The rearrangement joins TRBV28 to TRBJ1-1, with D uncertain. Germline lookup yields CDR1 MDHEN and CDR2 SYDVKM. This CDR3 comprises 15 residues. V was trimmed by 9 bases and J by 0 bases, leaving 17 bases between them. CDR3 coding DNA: TGTGCCAGTAAGAACCTAGGTGGCCTGAACACTGAAGCTTTCTTT. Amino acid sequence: CASKNLGGLNTEAFF.

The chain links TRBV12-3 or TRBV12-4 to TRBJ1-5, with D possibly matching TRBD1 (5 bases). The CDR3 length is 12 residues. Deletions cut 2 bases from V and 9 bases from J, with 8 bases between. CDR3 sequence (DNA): TGTGCCAGCAGTTTACAGGGATGGCCCCAGCATTTT. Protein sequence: CASSLQGWPQHF.

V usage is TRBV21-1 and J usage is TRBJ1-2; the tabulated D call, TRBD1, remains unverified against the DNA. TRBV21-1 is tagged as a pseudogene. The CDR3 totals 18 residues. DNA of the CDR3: TGTGCCAGCAACCGCAAAACCCGGGACAGGGTTAAGTGGTATGGCTACACCTTC. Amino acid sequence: CASNRKTRDRVKWYGYTF.